A single sample is the source of the 7 T cell receptor beta chains below, sequenced in a study of T cell clonality in common variable immunodeficiency. Repertoires were generated with immunoSEQ multiplex PCR, while TCRdb's copy carries only in-frame clones and drops some. The sample yields about 30,000 clones, without any singletons. No antigen has been assigned to these receptors. The study's findings and limits: Common variable immunodeficiency TCR beta sequences reportedly had fewer deletions and N-nucleotide insertions.

Sequencing input: peripheral blood mononuclear cells. The receptors were sampled from a human donor with common variable immunodeficiency.

A remark on this clone: The read ends 3 residues before the CDR3 terminus; that terminus is restored from the germline J gene. This chain links TRBV19 with TRBJ2-3; the match to TRBD2 covers 8 bases. The CDR3 contains 11 residues. The germline V gene encodes CDR1 LNHDA and CDR2 SQIVND (reference sequence). The trim removed 8 bases at V and 8 bases at J, leaving 3 bases unmatched. The CDR3 region is CASSGGATQYF. The CDR3 DNA, read in part, is TGTGCCAGTTCCGGGGGGGCTACG.

This clone has a count of ten or more. The missing CDR3 end, 3 residues past where the read stops, is filled in from the germline J gene. The rearrangement uses TRBV18 and TRBJ1-1; a weak D match, TRBD1 (6 bases). Trimming shortened V by 5 bases and J by 7 bases, and 11 bases separated the two germline ends. Germline CDR1 KGHSH, CDR2 LQKENI. CDR3 length: 12 residues. The CDR3 bases that were read are TGTGCCAGCTCAGGACCACAGGGTGAA. Translated: CASSGPQGE. The CDR3 as a whole reads CASSGPQGEAFF.

This clone was seen a handful of times. The read ends 3 residues before the CDR3 terminus; that terminus is restored from the germline J gene. The chain joins TRBV18 to TRBJ2-1; D is perhaps TRBD1 (6 bases). Trimming took 4 bases from V and 0 from J, leaving 13 bases between them. CDR1 is KGHSH, CDR2 LQKENI, per germline. CDR3 length: 16 amino acids. CDR3 region: CASSRGQTTSYNEQFF. The sequenced CDR3 bases are TGTGCCAGCTCACGAGGACAGACAACCTCCTACAATGAG.

With respect to this clone: At one end, the junction sequence differs from germline, possibly due to a read error. The CDR3 end lies 3 residues beyond the end of the read and is filled in from the germline J gene. V usage is TRBV6-1 and J usage is TRBJ1-2; possible D gene TRBD1, 6 bases. The CDR3 extends over 15 amino acids. The germline V gene has CDR1 MNHNS and CDR2 SASEGT. The CDR3 protein is CASREEAGASYGYTF. CDR3 bases read: TGTGCCAGCAGGGAAGAGGCAGGGGCCTCCTATGGC.

About this clone: Sequencing ends 3 residues short of the CDR3 end; the germline J gene provides the rest. The rearrangement links TRBV7-3 to TRBJ2-5; 11 bases fit TRBD1. Germline CDR1 is SGHTA and CDR2 is FQGTGA. J gave up 4 bases and V 5 bases, and 9 bases lay outside the gene matches. The CDR3 extends over 16 amino acids. The chain's CDR3 is CASSTTGTGGLETQYF. The sequenced part of the CDR3 DNA is TGTGCCAGCAGCACTACCGGGACAGGGGGTTTAGAGACC.

Ten or more counts support this clone. The read terminates 3 residues ahead of where the CDR3 ends, so the germline J gene completes it. The chain employs TRBV20-1 and TRBJ1-5; tentative D call: TRBD1 (5 bases). The V and J ends lost 1 base and 5 bases respectively, with 9 bases between them. There are 13 residues in the CDR3. Germline V gene sequence: CDR1 DFQATT, CDR2 SNEGSKA (reference sequence). Incomplete CDR3 DNA: TGCAGTGCTAGAGGACAAGGGGATCAGCCC. It codes for CSARGQGDQP. The entire CDR3 protein is CSARGQGDQPQHF.

In this sample, this clone turned up many times. The read gets to within 3 residues of the CDR3 end, and the germline J gene fills in the rest. This chain uses TRBV30 with TRBJ2-6, with D uncertain. V lost 3 bases and J 0 bases, leaving 12 bases between the germline ends. CDR1 and CDR2 (germline): GTSNPN, SVGIG (reference sequence). The CDR3 is 16 amino acids. The CDR3 protein is CAWREPTPSGANVLTF. CDR3 DNA (partial): TGTGCCTGGAGAGAGCCTACCCCCTCTGGGGCCAACGTC.